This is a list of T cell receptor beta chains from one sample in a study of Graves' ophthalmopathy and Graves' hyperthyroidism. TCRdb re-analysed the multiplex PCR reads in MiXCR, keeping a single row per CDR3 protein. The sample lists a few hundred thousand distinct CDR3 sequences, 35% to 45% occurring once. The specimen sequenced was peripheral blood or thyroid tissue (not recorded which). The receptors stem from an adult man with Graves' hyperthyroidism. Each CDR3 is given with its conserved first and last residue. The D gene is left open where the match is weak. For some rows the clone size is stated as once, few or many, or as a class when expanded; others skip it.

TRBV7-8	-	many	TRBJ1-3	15	CASSSGGLSGNTIYF	TGTGCCAGCAGCTCCGGCGGCCTCTCTGGAAACACCATATATTTT
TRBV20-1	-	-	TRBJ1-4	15	CSARDMGVSNEKLFF	TGCAGTGCTAGAGATATGGGGGTTTCTAATGAAAAACTGTTTTTT
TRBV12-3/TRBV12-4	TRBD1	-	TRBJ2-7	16	CASSSRGDRGRAEQCF	TGTGCCAGCAGTTCCCGCGGGGACAGGGGACGCGCGGAGCAGTGCTTC
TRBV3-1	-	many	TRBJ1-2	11	CASSSLYGYTF	TGTGCCAGCAGCTCGCTTTATGGCTACACCTTC
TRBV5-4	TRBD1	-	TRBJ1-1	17	CASTLFTGGAGDTEAFF	TGTGCCAGCACCCTTTTCACAGGGGGCGCGGGCGACACTGAAGCTTTCTTT
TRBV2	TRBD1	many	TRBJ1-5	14	CASSVGQGNQPQHF	TGTGCCAGCAGCGTGGGACAGGGGAATCAGCCCCAGCATTTT
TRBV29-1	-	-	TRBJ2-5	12	CSVATGRETQYF	TGCAGCGTAGCGACGGGAAGAGAGACCCAGTACTTC
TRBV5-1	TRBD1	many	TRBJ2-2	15	CASSPGQVDTGELFF	TGCGCCAGCAGCCCTGGACAGGTGGACACCGGGGAGCTGTTTTTT
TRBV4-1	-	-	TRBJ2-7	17	CASSQGWAGVSSYEQYF	TGCGCCAGCAGCCAAGGGTGGGCAGGGGTGTCATCCTACGAGCAGTACTTC
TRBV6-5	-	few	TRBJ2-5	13	CASSYAGQETQYF	TGTGCCAGCAGTTACGCGGGACAAGAGACCCAGTACTTC
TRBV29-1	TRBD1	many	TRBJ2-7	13	CSGTGAISYEQYF	TGCAGCGGGACAGGGGCGATCTCCTACGAGCAGTACTTC
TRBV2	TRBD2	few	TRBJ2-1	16	CASSARTSGIYNEQFF	TGTGCCAGCAGTGCCCGGACTAGCGGGATCTACAATGAGCAGTTCTTC
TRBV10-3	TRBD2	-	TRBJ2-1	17	CAISESMLFGRHNEQFF	TGTGCCATCAGTGAGTCGATGCTGTTCGGGAGGCACAATGAGCAGTTCTTC
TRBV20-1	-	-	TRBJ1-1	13	CSAGDPMNTEAFF	TGCAGTGCCGGGGACCCCATGAACACTGAAGCTTTCTTT
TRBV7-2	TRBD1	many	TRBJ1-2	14	CASRLQGAGYGYTF	TGTGCCAGCAGATTACAGGGGGCTGGCTATGGCTACACCTTC
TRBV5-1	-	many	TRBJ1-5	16	CASSLGGADPNQPQHF	TGCGCCAGCAGCTTGGGAGGGGCAGACCCCAATCAGCCCCAGCATTTT
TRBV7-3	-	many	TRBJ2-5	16	CASSLGAGPGEETQYF	TGTGCCAGCAGCTTAGGGGCAGGCCCGGGCGAAGAGACCCAGTACTTC
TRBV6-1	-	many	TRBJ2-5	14	CASSDNGNQETQYF	TGTGCCAGCAGTGATAATGGCAACCAAGAGACCCAGTACTTC
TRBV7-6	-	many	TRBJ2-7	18	CASSLVPAGAAVDYEQYF	TGTGCCAGCAGCTTAGTCCCGGCGGGGGCGGCCGTTGACTACGAGCAGTACTTC
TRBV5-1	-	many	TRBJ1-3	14	CASSLVGAGNTIYF	TGCGCCAGCAGCTTGGTGGGGGCTGGAAACACCATATATTTT
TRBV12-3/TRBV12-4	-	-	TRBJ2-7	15	CAGSLSDGGSYEQYF	TGTGCCGGCAGTTTATCGGACGGGGGCTCCTACGAGCAGTACTTC
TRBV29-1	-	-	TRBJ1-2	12	CSLVGGNYGYTF	TGCAGCTTGGTTGGGGGGAACTATGGCTACACCTTC
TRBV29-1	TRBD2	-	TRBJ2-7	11	CSRRGSYEQYF	TGCAGCAGGCGGGGGTCCTACGAGCAGTACTTC
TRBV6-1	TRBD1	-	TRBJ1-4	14	CASIQQGANEKLFF	TGTGCCAGCATCCAACAGGGGGCTAATGAAAAACTGTTTTTT
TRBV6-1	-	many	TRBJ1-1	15	CASSRMTSKNTEAFF	TGTGCCAGCAGCAGAATGACAAGCAAGAACACTGAAGCTTTCTTT
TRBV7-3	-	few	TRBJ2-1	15	CASSLGPDTLNEQFF	TGTGCCAGCAGCTTAGGGCCCGACACCTTGAATGAGCAGTTCTTC
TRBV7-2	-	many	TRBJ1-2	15	CASTPSGTYNYGYTF	TGTGCCAGCACCCCTTCCGGGACATATAACTATGGCTACACCTTC
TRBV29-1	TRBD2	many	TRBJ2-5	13	CSGRLAVQETQYF	TGCAGCGGGCGACTAGCGGTTCAAGAGACCCAGTACTTC
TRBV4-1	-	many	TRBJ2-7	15	CASSQDGAGYYEQYF	TGCGCCAGCAGCCAAGACGGCGCGGGGTATTACGAGCAGTACTTC
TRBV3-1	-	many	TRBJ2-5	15	CASSQGGQREETQYF	TGTGCCAGCAGCCAAGGTGGACAGCGGGAAGAGACCCAGTACTTC
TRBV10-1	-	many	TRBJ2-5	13	CASSDGQTETQYF	TGCGCCAGCAGTGATGGACAGACAGAGACCCAGTACTTC
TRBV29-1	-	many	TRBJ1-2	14	CSVGLEGVAYGYTF	TGCAGCGTCGGTCTAGAAGGGGTGGCCTATGGCTACACCTTC
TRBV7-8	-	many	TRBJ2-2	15	CASSFDGRNTGELFF	TGTGCCAGCAGCTTTGATGGAAGAAACACCGGGGAGCTGTTTTTT
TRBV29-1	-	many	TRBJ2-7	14	CSVEQADSLYEQYF	TGCAGCGTTGAACAAGCCGACAGCCTTTACGAGCAGTACTTC
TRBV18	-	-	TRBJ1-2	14	CASSPQGWQYGYTF	TGTGCCAGCTCACCACAGGGGTGGCAGTATGGCTACACCTTC
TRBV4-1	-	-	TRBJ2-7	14	CASSQDVMSDEQYF	TGCGCCAGCAGCCAAGACGTCATGAGCGACGAGCAGTACTTC
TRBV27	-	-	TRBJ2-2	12	CASGLNTGELFF	TGTGCCAGCGGACTAAACACCGGGGAGCTGTTTTTT
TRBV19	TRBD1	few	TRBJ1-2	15	CASSIATGQNYGYTF	TGTGCCAGTAGTATCGCCACGGGACAGAACTATGGCTACACCTTC
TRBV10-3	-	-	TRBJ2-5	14	CAISGGGPQETQYF	TGTGCCATCAGTGGAGGTGGGCCCCAGGAGACCCAGTACTTC
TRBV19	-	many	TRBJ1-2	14	CASSTWDTEYGYTF	TGTGCCAGTAGTACTTGGGACACCGAGTATGGCTACACCTTC
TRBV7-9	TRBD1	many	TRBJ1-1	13	CASSATGVPEAFF	TGTGCCAGCAGCGCAACAGGGGTCCCTGAAGCTTTCTTT
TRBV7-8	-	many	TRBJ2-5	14	CASSLFSRQETQYF	TGTGCCAGCAGCTTATTTTCCAGGCAAGAGACCCAGTACTTC
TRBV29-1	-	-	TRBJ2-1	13	CSVRSWLDNEQFF	TGCAGCGTCAGAAGCTGGCTAGACAATGAGCAGTTCTTC
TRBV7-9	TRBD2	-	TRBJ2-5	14	CASTRTSGFEAQYF	TGTGCCAGCACTAGGACTAGCGGGTTCGAGGCCCAGTACTTC
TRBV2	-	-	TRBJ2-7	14	CASSEGGGQPQQYF	TGTGCCAGCAGTGAGGGGGGAGGCCAGCCCCAGCAGTACTTC
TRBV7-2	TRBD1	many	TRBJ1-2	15	CASSRPGQDLYGYTF	TGTGCCAGCAGCCGCCCGGGACAGGATCTCTATGGCTACACCTTC
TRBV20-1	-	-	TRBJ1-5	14	CSARVGPLNQPQHF	TGCAGTGCTAGAGTGGGACCGCTCAATCAGCCCCAGCATTTT
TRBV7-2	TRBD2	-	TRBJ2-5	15	CASRRRRGGEETQYF	TGTGCCAGCAGGAGGAGGCGGGGGGGAGAAGAGACCCAGTACTTC
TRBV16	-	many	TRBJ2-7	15	CASSQYEAGSYEQYF	TGTGCCAGCAGCCAATATGAGGCAGGTTCCTACGAGCAGTACTTC